The TCR beta chain described here comes from a study of cytomegalovirus exposure and HLA in healthy donors. Overall study results and limits: Later analysis reportedly placed an Asian-associated ancestry cluster below the approximately 680-donor mean in N-insertions. A list of about 160 TCR beta chains associated with cytomegalovirus was given.

Amplification used 60 Vbeta primers and 13 Jbeta primers. Measured with immunoSEQ multiplex PCR; TCRdb has only the in-frame clones, and not every one. The sample carries some 130,000 clones, approximately 80% recorded once. With termini counted, the CDR3 has 18 amino acids. About this clone: Its specificity is unknown. The DNA is left out, because the CDR3 cannot be placed on it with certainty; the CDR3 is given as TCRdb lists it.

The sample consisted of PBMCs. The source is a man aged 35 to 55 in good health and CMV-seronegative. The chain is built from TRBV21-1 and TRBJ2-3; TRBD1 is the table's D call, not checked against the DNA. TRBV21-1 corresponds to a pseudogene. Here the CDR3 reads CASSKFSRVGSGTDTQYF.